This paragraph reports one T cell receptor beta chain. The antigen is not known. This sample is drawn from a study of T cell responses to AZD1222 COVID-19 vaccine. General observations from the study: Repertoire sampling was restricted to post-peak T cell response timepoints. Seropositive status at baseline applied to only a handful of AZD1222 recipients. CD4 TCRs linked to vaccination spanned spike, dominating at 160-218 and 743-854. Elevations in Spike-specific TCR breadth and depth followed administration of two AZD1222 doses.

CDR1 LGHDT and CDR2 YNNKEL come from the germline V gene (reference sequence). V was clipped by 1 base and J by 3 bases, with 13 bases between them. This CDR3 is built from 15 residues. Method: immunoSEQ multiplex PCR; TCRdb's copy keeps in-frame clones and lacks some. In the table there are about 170,000 clones, 93% of which are singletons. The TCR originated in an adult in good health. This sample comprised peripheral blood, obtained on day 0 of AZD1222 vaccination. The V and J genes are TRBV3-1 (or the pseudogene TRBV3-2) and TRBJ2-7; D may match TRBD1 or TRBD2 (5 bases each). DNA for the CDR3: TGTGCCAGCAGCCAAGCCGGGGACCTAGACTACGAGCAGTACTTC. This codes for CASSQAGDLDYEQYF.